The sequence of this T cell receptor (beta chain) was determined in a study of blood T cell repertoires in COVID-19. About the study: PBMCs, B-cell-depleted T cells, or T cells provided the cDNA or gDNA that made up the material.

V dropped 7 bases and J dropped 5; count of bases not matched to a gene: 4. The CDR3 runs to 12 residues. Germline V CDR1 and CDR2: MNHNY, SVGAGI (reference sequence). Sequenced by immunoSEQ multiplex PCR; TCRdb stores in-frame clones only, minus some. The data show fewer than 250,000 clones, 70% to 90% seen once. Sequenced material: peripheral blood. This chain uses TRBV6-6 with TRBJ1-1; 7 bases are shared with TRBD1. This receptor was taken from a woman aged 45-65 years with acute or convalescent COVID-19. The CDR3 protein is CASKDRVTEAFF. CDR3 bases: TGTGCCAGCAAAGACAGGGTGACTGAAGCTTTCTTT.